What follows is one T cell receptor (beta chain) and its context. The data originate from a study of OX40 agonist ivuxolimab in advanced cancers. Study information: Enrolled patients in dose escalation had cancers that were hepatocellular carcinoma, melanoma, renal cell or head and neck cancer.

The repertoire was sequenced with immunoSEQ multiplex PCR; TCRdb's copy has only in-frame clones and lacks some. Counted here are 70,000 to 75,000 clones, roughly 86% occurring once; the ten biggest clones make up 1.1%. The sequence derives from an adult with an advanced solid tumor such as melanoma, head and neck, liver or kidney cancer. The sequencing used CD4+ or CD8+ T cells sorted from blood, collected in a trial of the OX40 agonist ivuxolimab.

The CDR3 coding sequence is TGTGCCAGCAATGAGCAGTTCTTC. Translation gives CASNEQFF. The chain combines TRBV6-5 with TRBJ2-1; no clear D. CDR1 and CDR2 (germline): MNHEY, SVGAGI. V gave up 7 bases and J gave up 8 bases, with 0 bases separating them. The CDR3 consists of 8 residues.